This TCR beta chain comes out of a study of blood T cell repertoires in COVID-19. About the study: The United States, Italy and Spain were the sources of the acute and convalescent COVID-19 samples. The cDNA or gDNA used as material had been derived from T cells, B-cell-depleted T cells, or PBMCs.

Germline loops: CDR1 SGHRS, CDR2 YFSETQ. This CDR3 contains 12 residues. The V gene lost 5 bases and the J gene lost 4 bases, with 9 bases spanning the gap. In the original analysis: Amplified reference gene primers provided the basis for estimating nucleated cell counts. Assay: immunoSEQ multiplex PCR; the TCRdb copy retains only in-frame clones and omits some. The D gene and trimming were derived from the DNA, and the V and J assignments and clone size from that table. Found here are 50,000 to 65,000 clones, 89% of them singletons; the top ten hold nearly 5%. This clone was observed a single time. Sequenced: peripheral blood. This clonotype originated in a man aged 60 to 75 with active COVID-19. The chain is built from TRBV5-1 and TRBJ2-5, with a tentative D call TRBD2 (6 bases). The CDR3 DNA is TGCGCCAGCAGTTGGGGGGTAGAGACCCAGTACTTC. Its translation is CASSWGVETQYF.